The 19 T cell receptor beta chains below were found in one sample sequenced in a study of cytomegalovirus exposure and HLA in healthy donors. It was with 60 Vbeta and 13 Jbeta primers that the PCR ran. This table comes from immunoSEQ multiplex PCR, and its TCRdb copy is limited to in-frame clones, with some not included. The table shows some 190,000 clones, with around a tenth occurring only once. The material sequenced was PBMCs. The source of these receptors is a woman in her 30s in good health and CMV-seropositive.

The chain employs TRBV2 and TRBJ1-1, with a weak D call TRBD1 (5 bases). V dropped 7 bases and J dropped 3 bases, with 12 bases sitting between them. The CDR3 length is 13 residues. CDR1 is SNHLY and CDR2 is FYNNEI in the germline V gene. The CDR3 nucleotides are TGTGCCAGCACCGACAGACGCTACACTGAAGCTTTCTTT. Protein sequence: CASTDRRYTEAFF.

This rearrangement joins TRBV9 to TRBJ2-1; no clear D. CDR3 length equals 11 residues. Germline V gene sequence: CDR1 SGDLS, CDR2 YYNGEE. V was trimmed by 4 bases and J by 7 bases, leaving 6 bases between them. CDR3 DNA: TGTGCCAGCAGCTCCATGAATGAGCAGTTCTTC. Translating gives CASSSMNEQFF. Variable domain in full (rest from reference TRBV9 and TRBJ2-1): DSGVTQTPKHLITATGQRVTLRCSPRSGDLSVYWYQQSLDQGLQFLIQYYNGEERAKGNILERFSAQQFPDLHSELNLSSLELGDSALYFCASSSMNEQFFGPGTRLTVL.

The rearrangement links TRBV7-9 to TRBJ2-3; tentatively, D is TRBD1 (6 bases). V was shortened by 5 bases and J by 2 bases, with 11 bases between the two germline ends. This CDR3 has 14 amino acids. Germline CDR1 is SEHNR and CDR2 is FQNEAQ (reference sequence). The CDR3: CASSLRQDTDTQYF. The CDR3 DNA follows: TGTGCCAGCAGCCTCCGACAGGACACAGATACGCAGTATTTT.

The table lists this clone with a few counts. The CDR3 DNA reads TGCGCCAGCACCCCCCGGCTAGCGCCGACCGTCACAGATACGCAGTATTTT. Encoded protein: CASTPRLAPTVTDTQYF. This rearrangement joins TRBV10-2 to TRBJ2-3; weak D call: TRBD2 (6 bases). CDR3 length: 17 residues. Germline loops: CDR1 WSHSY, CDR2 SAAADI. With 7 bases removed from V and 2 bases from J, the gap between germline ends came to 22 bases.

The V and J genes are TRBV10-2 and TRBJ2-5; possible D gene TRBD1, 5 bases. The DNA end is a closer match to TRBJ2-7, so the J assignment may be wrong. The germline gives CDR1 WSHSY, CDR2 SAAADI. The CDR3 totals 13 residues. The CDR3: CASRLTVTYEQYF. CDR3 sequence (DNA): TGCGCCAGCAGGCTGACAGTTACCTACGAGCAGTACTTC.

There are a few counts of this clone. The rearrangement uses TRBV7-2 and TRBJ2-2; 9 positions match TRBD1. The CDR3 loop spans 16 amino acids. Germline V gives CDR1 SGHTA, CDR2 FQGNSA. V was clipped by 4 bases and J by 4 bases; unmatched bases: 7. This CDR3 reads CASSSTGGSITGELFF. CDR3 DNA: TGTGCCAGCAGCTCAACAGGGGGCAGTATCACCGGGGAGCTGTTTTTT.

The V gene is TRBV2, the J gene TRBJ2-5; TRBD2 agrees at 12 bases. The DNA end favors TRBJ2-7, so the J call may be wrong. Germline V gene sequence: CDR1 SNHLY, CDR2 FYNNEI. The CDR3 covers 18 residues. DNA for the CDR3: TGTGCCAGCAGTGAGTCACTAGCGGGAGGAACGCTCTCCTACGAGCAGTACTTC. Its translation is CASSESLAGGTLSYEQYF.

This clone was seen more than once but under ten times. The chain uses TRBV5-1 and TRBJ1-1; tentative D call: TRBD1 (5 bases). The V end was cut by 0 bases, the J end by 4 bases, with 13 bases between. The CDR3 covers 15 residues. Germline V lookup: CDR1 SGHRS, CDR2 YFSETQ. This chain's CDR3 is CASSLGQTSFTEAFF. In DNA form, the CDR3 reads TGCGCCAGCAGCTTGGGACAGACAAGCTTCACTGAAGCTTTCTTT.

There are a few counts of this clone. The chain joins TRBV27 to TRBJ2-1, with 13 bases lining up with TRBD2. This CDR3 is 16 amino acids long. Trimming cost V 4 bases and J 3 bases; bases outside gene matches: 3. Germline CDR1 and CDR2: MNHEY and SMNVEV (reference sequence). CDR3 region: CASSSLAGGSYNEQFF. The CDR3 DNA sequence: TGTGCCAGCAGTTCACTAGCGGGGGGGAGCTACAATGAGCAGTTCTTC.

This clone was recorded a few times. The rearrangement joins TRBV18 to TRBJ1-1, with a weak D call TRBD1 (6 bases). The ends were cut back, 3 bases at V and 4 bases at J, with 18 bases in the middle. Germline loops: CDR1 KGHSH, CDR2 LQKENI. This CDR3 region has 16 residues. The CDR3: CASSPLPGGRSTEAFF. The CDR3 DNA sequence: TGTGCCAGCTCACCTTTGCCGGGGGGCCGTAGCACTGAAGCTTTCTTT.

This clone was seen only a few times. J is TRBJ2-7 and V is TRBV6-5, with D perhaps matching TRBD2 (5 bases). The CDR3 has 15 residues. The ends were cut back, 1 base at V and 5 bases at J, with 15 bases in the middle. Per germline, CDR1 MNHEY and CDR2 SVGAGI. DNA for the CDR3: TGTGCCAGCAGTTACTTGAGCGGTGCTGCGGACGAGCAGTACTTC. This encodes CASSYLSGAADEQYF.

This clone was seen more than once but under ten times. This sequence joins TRBV9 and TRBJ1-2; a weak D match, TRBD1 (6 bases). Germline-derived CDR1 and CDR2 are SGDLS and YYNGEE. The V and J ends lost 0 bases and 13 bases respectively, with 22 bases between them. This CDR3 has 15 residues. The CDR3 DNA reads TGTGCCAGCAGCGTAGGATTGGGAGGGGGGCCCAATTTCACCTTC. Amino acid sequence: CASSVGLGGGPNFTF.

This rearrangement joins TRBV6-5 to TRBJ2-1, with D perhaps TRBD2 (6 bases). The germline V gene has CDR1 MNHEY and CDR2 SVGAGI. Trimming cost V 5 bases and J 6 bases, with 17 bases left between them. The CDR3 consists of 15 residues. CDR3 in DNA: TGTGCCAGCAGTAGCGCCGGGACTGCTTCCAATGAGCAGTTCTTC. Protein product: CASSSAGTASNEQFF.

This clone showed up just a few times. The chain joins TRBV5-1 to TRBJ2-7, with 8 bases identical to TRBD2. This CDR3 has 14 residues. The J segment lost 5 bases and the V segment lost 0 bases, leaving 4 bases of the junction unmatched. Germline-derived CDR1 and CDR2 are SGHRS and YFSETQ. CDR3 sequence (DNA): TGCGCCAGCAGCTTGGGACTAGCGTTCAACGAGCAGTACTTC. It is translated as CASSLGLAFNEQYF.

This clone was seen a few times. This chain connects TRBV30 to TRBJ2-1; D might be TRBD1 (5 bases). The V end was cut by 0 bases, the J end by 9 bases, with 6 bases between. This CDR3 has 11 residues. CDR1 and CDR2 (germline): GTSNPN, SVGIG (reference sequence). The CDR3 loop is CAWSVQVEQFF. In nucleotides, the CDR3 is TGTGCCTGGAGTGTACAGGTTGAGCAGTTCTTC.

V and J are TRBV5-6 and TRBJ2-2; TRBD1 aligns across 8 bases. CDR1 and CDR2 (germline): SGHDT, YYEEEE. This CDR3 is built from 16 residues. V was pared by 6 bases and J by 7 bases, with 14 bases of the junction left unmatched. The DNA for the CDR3 is TGTGCCAGCAACCTACGGACAGGGCTAGGGAGCGGGGAGCTGTTTTTT. Translation gives CASNLRTGLGSGELFF.

The chain has TRBV6-5 and TRBJ2-1; 7 bases are a match to TRBD2. Germline values: CDR1 MNHEY, CDR2 SVGAGI. Trimming cost V 5 bases and J 7 bases; bases outside gene matches: 8. The CDR3 is 14 amino acids. The CDR3 DNA reads as TGTGCCAGCAGTGAACGCGGGAGAGGAAATGAGCAGTTCTTC. It specifies CASSERGRGNEQFF.

V gene TRBV30 combines with J gene TRBJ2-1; maybe TRBD1 (5 bases). CDR3 length equals 15 residues. The V gene's germline CDR1 is GTSNPN and CDR2 SVGIG (reference sequence). The V end was cut by 1 base, the J end by 4 bases, with 14 bases between. The CDR3 here is CAWSAPGYPYNEQFF. The CDR3 DNA reads as TGTGCCTGGAGTGCCCCAGGGTACCCTTACAATGAGCAGTTCTTC.

The sample holds a few counts of this clone. The chain employs TRBV7-9 and TRBJ2-7; D not certain. There are 15 residues in the CDR3. Trimming removed 1 base at V and 2 bases at J, with 12 bases between. In germline, CDR1 is SEHNR, CDR2 FQNEAQ (reference sequence). CDR3 in DNA: TGTGCCAGCAGCTTAGAAGGCGGTGCCCCCTACGAGCAGTACTTC. It translates to CASSLEGGAPYEQYF.